The source of this T cell receptor (beta chain) is a study of blood T cell repertoires in COVID-19 (dated by TCRdb to 2020 to 2021). Some background on the complete study: Samples covering the acute and convalescent phases of COVID-19 were provided by collaborators in the United States, Italy and Spain. The prospective study material was composed of cDNA or gDNA derived from T cells, B-cell-depleted T cells, or PBMCs. Where HLA class I and class II types were available, the types were taken from metadata supplied by the sample provider, not from assay-based typing. Samples were obtained from the ongoing ImmuneRACE study (first 160 participants) and from over 1,000 subjects provided by 6 global collaborators. The repertoires were released in a freely available public database intended as a resource for research on the immune response to SARS-CoV-2. The sample metadata nearly always contained a de-identified subject ID, COVID-19 status, age in years and sex. The dataset comprised deeply sampled blood TCRbeta repertoires from subjects exposed to, actively infected with, or recovered from COVID-19.

The immunoSEQ Assay, a bias-controlled multiplex PCR, was used to amplify TCRbeta CDR3 regions from genomic DNA. Turning to the authors' computational methods: Nucleated cell counts per sample were estimated from amplification of reference gene primers within the assay. To quantify the absolute abundance of each unique TCRbeta CDR3 rearrangement, sequence reads were collapsed and filtered. Productive Simpson clonality was computed per sample as the square root of Simpson's diversity index over productive rearrangements. TCRdb's version of the immuneACCESS table is confined to in-frame rearrangements and falls short of the full clone set. An unresolved V gene accounts for under half of the shortfall where checked; the remainder is of unknown origin. The D gene and trimming were derived from the DNA, and the V and J assignments and clone size from that table. The sample table lists roughly 62,000 clones, 78% of them with a count of one. Over 25% of the sample rests with the top ten.

On the study overall, not on this receptor specifically: The quantity of clinical and demographic metadata differed by source and by participant and was supplied without curation.

From cysteine to phenylalanine, the CDR3 is 15 amino acids long. The retained sequence is limited to the CDR3, 45 bases, with the frame set at the first base. V ends up 4 bases short and J 7 bases short, with an unmatched junction base count of 8. The germline V gene yields MDHEN for CDR1 and SYDVKM for CDR2. Concerning this clone: What antigen it recognizes has not been identified. Qualities for individual bases were not recorded, and no much larger clone is one base off.

Each collaborating institution followed its own protocols to collect whole blood in K2EDTA tubes. For TCRbeta analysis, collaborator samples were shipped as frozen whole blood, as isolated PBMCs, or as DNA extracted from either sample type. The sample comprised peripheral blood. The rearrangement joined TRBV28 to TRBJ2-1; TRBD1 fits 9 bases in the junction. This receptor was identified in a human donor in a cohort sampled during active COVID-19. The CDR3 amino acid sequence is: CASSSHRGRRNEQFF. The DNA reads TGTGCCAGCAGTTCGCACAGGGGGCGTCGGAATGAGCAGTTCTTC.